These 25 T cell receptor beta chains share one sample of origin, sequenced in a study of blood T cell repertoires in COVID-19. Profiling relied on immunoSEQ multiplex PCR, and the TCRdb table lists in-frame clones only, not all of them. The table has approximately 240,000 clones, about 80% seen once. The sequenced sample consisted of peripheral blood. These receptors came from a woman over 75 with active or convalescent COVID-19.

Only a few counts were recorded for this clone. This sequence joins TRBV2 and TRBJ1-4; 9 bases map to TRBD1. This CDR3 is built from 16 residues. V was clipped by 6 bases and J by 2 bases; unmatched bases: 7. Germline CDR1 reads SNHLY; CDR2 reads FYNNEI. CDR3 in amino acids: CASRKDRGITNEKLFF. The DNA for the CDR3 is TGTGCCAGCAGGAAGGACAGGGGTATCACTAATGAAAAACTGTTTTTT.

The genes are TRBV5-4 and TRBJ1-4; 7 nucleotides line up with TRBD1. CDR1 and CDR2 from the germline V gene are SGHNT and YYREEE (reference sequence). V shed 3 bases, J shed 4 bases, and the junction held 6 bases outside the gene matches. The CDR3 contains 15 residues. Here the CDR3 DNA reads TGTGCCAGCAGCTCCTATTCAGGGGGTAATGAAAAACTGTTTTTT. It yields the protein CASSSYSGGNEKLFF.

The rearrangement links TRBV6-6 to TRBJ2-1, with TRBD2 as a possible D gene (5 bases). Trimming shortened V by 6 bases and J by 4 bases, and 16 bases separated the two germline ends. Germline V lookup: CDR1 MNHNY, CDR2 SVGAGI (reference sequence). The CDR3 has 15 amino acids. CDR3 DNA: TGTGCCAGCAGAAACCCCACCGGACTGTACAATGAGCAGTTCTTC. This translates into CASRNPTGLYNEQFF.

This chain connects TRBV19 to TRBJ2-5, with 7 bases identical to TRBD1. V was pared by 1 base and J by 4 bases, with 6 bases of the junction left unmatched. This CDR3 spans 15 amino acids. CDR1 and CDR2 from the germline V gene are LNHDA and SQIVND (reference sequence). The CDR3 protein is CASSIALDRAETQYF. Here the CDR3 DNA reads TGTGCCAGTAGTATAGCCCTCGACAGGGCAGAGACCCAGTACTTC.

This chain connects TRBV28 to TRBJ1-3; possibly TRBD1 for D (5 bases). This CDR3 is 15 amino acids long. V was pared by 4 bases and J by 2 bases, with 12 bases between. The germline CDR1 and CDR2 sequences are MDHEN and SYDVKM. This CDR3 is CASSSQGLAGNTIYF. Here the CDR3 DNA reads TGTGCCAGCAGTTCTCAGGGACTGGCTGGAAACACCATATATTTT.

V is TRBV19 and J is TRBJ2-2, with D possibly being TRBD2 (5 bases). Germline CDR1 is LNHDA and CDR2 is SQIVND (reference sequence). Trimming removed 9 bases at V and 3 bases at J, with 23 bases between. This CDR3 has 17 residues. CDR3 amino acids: CASRRGGLDGDTGELFF. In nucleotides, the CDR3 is TGTGCCAGCCGACGAGGAGGTTTGGACGGGGACACCGGGGAGCTGTTTTTT.

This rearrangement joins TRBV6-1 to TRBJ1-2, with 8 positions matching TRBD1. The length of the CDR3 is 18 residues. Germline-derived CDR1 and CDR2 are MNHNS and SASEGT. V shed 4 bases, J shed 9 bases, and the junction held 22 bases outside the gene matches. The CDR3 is CASSGGQGYGSSGDSYTF. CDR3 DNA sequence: TGTGCCAGCAGTGGCGGACAGGGATACGGCTCGTCAGGAGATAGCTACACCTTC.

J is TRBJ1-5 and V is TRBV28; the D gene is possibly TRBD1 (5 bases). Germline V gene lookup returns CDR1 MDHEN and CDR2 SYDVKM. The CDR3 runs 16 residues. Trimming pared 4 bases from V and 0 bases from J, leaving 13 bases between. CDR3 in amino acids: CASSSTQGFSNQPQHF. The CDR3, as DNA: TGTGCCAGCAGTTCAACCCAGGGTTTTAGCAATCAGCCCCAGCATTTT. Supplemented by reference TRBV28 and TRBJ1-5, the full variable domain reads DVKVTQSSRYLVKRTGEKVFLECVQDMDHENMFWYRQDPGLGLRLIYFSYDVKMKEKGDIPEGYSVSREKKERFSLILESASTNQTSMYLCASSSTQGFSNQPQHFGDGTRLSIL.

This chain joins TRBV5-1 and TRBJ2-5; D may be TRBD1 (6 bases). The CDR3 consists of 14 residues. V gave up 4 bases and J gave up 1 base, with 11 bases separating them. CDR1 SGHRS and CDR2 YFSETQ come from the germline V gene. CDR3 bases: TGCGCCAGCAGCCCTCAGGGGTTCCAAGAGACCCAGTACTTC. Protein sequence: CASSPQGFQETQYF. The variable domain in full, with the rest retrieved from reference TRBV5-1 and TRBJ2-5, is KAGVTQTPRYLIKTRGQQVTLSCSPISGHRSVSWYQQTPGQGLQFLFEYFSETQRNKGNFPGRFSGRQFSNSRSEMNVSTLELGDSALYLCASSPQGFQETQYFGPGTRLLVL.

CDR3 bases: TGCGCCAGCAATACAGGGGGCAACACTGAAGCTTTCTTT. This gives the protein CASNTGGNTEAFF. This sequence joins TRBV5-1 and TRBJ1-1, with 9 bases lining up with TRBD1. CDR1 is SGHRS and CDR2 is YFSETQ in the germline V gene. Trimming cost V 6 bases and J 2 bases; bases outside gene matches: 2. This CDR3 region has 13 residues.

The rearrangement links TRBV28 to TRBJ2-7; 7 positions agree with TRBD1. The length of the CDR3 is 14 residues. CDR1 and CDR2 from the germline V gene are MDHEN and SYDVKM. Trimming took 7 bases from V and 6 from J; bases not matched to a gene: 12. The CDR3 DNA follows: TGTGCCAGCATCGCCAGGGGGAGACTTTTCGAGCAGTACTTC. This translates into CASIARGRLFEQYF.

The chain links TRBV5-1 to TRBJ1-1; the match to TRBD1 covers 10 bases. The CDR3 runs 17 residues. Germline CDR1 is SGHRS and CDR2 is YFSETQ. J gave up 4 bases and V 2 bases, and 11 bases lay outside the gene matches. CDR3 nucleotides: TGCGCCAGCAGCTTTTCCCGCCCGGGACAGGGGAGCACTGAAGCTTTCTTT. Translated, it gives CASSFSRPGQGSTEAFF.

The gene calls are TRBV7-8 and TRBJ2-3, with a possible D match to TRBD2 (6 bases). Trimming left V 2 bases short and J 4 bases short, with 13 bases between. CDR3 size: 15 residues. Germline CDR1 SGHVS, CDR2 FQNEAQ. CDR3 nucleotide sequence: TGTGCCAGCAGCTTACGTCGGGGAGGTGCAGATACGCAGTATTTT. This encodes CASSLRRGGADTQYF.

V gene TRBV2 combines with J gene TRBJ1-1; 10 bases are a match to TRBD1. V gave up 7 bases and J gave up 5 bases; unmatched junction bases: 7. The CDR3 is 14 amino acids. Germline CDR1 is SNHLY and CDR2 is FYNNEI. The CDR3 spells CASTTTGGRTEAFF. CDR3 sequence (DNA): TGTGCCAGCACTACGACAGGGGGCAGGACTGAAGCTTTCTTT. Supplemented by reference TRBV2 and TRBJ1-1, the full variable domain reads EPEVTQTPSHQVTQMGQEVILRCVPISNHLYFYWYRQILGQKVEFLVSFYNNEISEKSEIFDDQFSVERPDGSNFTLKIRSTKLEDSAMYFCASTTTGGRTEAFFGQGTRLTVV.

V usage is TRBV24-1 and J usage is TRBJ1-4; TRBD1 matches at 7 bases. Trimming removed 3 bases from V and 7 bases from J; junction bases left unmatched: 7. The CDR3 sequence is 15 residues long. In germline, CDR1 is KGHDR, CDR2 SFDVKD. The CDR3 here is CATSDPRQGGEKLFF. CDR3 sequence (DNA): TGTGCCACCAGTGATCCGCGACAGGGTGGTGAAAAACTGTTTTTT.

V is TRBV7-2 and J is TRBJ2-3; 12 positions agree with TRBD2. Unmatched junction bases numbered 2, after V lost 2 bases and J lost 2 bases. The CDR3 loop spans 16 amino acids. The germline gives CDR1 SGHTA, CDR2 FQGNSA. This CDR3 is CASSLLAGGTTDTQYF. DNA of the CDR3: TGTGCCAGCAGCTTACTAGCGGGGGGGACCACAGATACGCAGTATTTT.

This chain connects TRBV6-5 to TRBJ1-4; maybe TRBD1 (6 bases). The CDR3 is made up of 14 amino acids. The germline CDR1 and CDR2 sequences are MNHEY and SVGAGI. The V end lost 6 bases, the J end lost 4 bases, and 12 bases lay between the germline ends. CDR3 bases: TGTGCCAGCAGGCCCGGGGGGCGTAATGAAAAACTGTTTTTT. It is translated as CASRPGGRNEKLFF.

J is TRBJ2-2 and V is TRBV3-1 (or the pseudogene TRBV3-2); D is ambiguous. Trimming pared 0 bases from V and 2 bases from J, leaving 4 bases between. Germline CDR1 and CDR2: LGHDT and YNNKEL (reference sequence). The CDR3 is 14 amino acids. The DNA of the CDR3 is TGTGCCAGCAGCCAAGATCCAAACACCGGGGAGCTGTTTTTT. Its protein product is CASSQDPNTGELFF.

The CDR3 is CASTDGSWNTEAFF. The CDR3 DNA reads TGTGCCAGCACCGACGGGTCGTGGAACACTGAAGCTTTCTTT. The chain uses TRBV2 and TRBJ1-1; D is undetermined. The CDR3 has 14 amino acids. V gave up 7 bases and J gave up 1 base, with 13 bases separating them. CDR1 and CDR2 (germline): SNHLY, FYNNEI.

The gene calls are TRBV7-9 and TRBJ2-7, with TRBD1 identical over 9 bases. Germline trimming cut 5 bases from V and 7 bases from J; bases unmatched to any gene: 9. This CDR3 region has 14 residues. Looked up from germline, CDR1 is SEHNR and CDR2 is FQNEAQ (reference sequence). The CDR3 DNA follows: TGTGCCAGCAGCCGCCCGGACAGGGGTGGGGAGCAGTACTTC. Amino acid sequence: CASSRPDRGGEQYF.

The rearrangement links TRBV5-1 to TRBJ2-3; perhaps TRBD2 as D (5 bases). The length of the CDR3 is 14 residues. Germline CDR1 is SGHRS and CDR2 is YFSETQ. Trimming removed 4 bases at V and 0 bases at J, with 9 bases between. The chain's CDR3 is CASSRTSSTDTQYF. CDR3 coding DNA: TGCGCCAGCAGCAGAACTAGTAGCACAGATACGCAGTATTTT. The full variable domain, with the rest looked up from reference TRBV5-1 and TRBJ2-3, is KAGVTQTPRYLIKTRGQQVTLSCSPISGHRSVSWYQQTPGQGLQFLFEYFSETQRNKGNFPGRFSGRQFSNSRSEMNVSTLELGDSALYLCASSRTSSTDTQYFGPGTRLTVL.

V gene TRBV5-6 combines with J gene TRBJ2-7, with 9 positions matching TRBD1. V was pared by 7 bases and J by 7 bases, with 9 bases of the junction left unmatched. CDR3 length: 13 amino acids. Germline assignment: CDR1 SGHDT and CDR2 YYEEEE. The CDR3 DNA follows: TGTGCCAGCCAGACACAGGGGGCTCATGAGCAGTACTTC. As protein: CASQTQGAHEQYF.

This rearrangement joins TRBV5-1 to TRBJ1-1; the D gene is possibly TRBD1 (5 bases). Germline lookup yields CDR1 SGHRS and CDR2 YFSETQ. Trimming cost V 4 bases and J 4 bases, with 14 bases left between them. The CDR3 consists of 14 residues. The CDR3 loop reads CASSTDTVSTEAFF. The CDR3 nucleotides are TGCGCCAGCAGCACGGACACCGTTAGCACTGAAGCTTTCTTT.

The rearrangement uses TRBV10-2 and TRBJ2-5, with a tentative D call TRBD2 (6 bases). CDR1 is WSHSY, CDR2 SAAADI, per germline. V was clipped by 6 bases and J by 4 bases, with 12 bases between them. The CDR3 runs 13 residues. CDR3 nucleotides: TGCGCCAGCAGAAGAAGGAGGGGAGAGACCCAGTACTTC. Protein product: CASRRRRGETQYF.

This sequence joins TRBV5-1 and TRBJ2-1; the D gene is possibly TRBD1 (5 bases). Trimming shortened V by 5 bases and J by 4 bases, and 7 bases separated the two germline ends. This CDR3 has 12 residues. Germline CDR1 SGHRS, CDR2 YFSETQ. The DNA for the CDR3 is TGCGCCAGCAGTCGGACATACAATGAGCAGTTCTTC. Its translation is CASSRTYNEQFF.